The TCR beta chain described here comes from a study of T cell responses to AZD1222 COVID-19 vaccine. Libraries were prepared by immunoSEQ multiplex PCR; TCRdb keeps only in-frame clonotypes and omits some of them. The sample has some 190,000 clones; about nine tenths are singletons. On this clone: What it recognizes is unknown.

CDR3 size: 17 residues. Trimming cost V 5 bases and J 7 bases; bases outside gene matches: 19. Germline CDR1 reads SGHRS; CDR2 reads YFSETQ. Study-level results: Females outnumbered males among donors, who were mostly white British; clonal diversity was possibly underestimated. The study identified only a handful of AZD1222 recipients as seropositive at baseline.

The origin of this receptor is an adult who received the AZD1222 COVID-19 vaccine. The gene calls are TRBV5-1 and TRBJ2-5; the match to TRBD2 covers 8 bases. The material sequenced was peripheral blood, taken 28 days after the second AZD1222 dose. CDR3 DNA: TGCGCCAGCAGAGGGGTTAACCGCGGGGGGCCTAATTGGACCCAGTACTTC. It is translated as CASRGVNRGGPNWTQYF.